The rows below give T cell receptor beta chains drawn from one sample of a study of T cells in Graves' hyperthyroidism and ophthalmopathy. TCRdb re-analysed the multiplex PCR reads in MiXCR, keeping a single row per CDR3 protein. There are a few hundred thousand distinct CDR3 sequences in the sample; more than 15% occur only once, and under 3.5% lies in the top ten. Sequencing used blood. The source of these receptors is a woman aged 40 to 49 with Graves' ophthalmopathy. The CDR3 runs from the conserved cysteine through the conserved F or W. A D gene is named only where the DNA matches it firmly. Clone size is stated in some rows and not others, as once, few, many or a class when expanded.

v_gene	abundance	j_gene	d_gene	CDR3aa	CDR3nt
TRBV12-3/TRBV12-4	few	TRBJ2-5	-	CASNGAGQETQYF	TGTGCCAGCAACGGCGCGGGGCAAGAGACCCAGTACTTC
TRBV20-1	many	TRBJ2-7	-	CSARDLGHSYEQYF	TGCAGTGCTAGAGATCTGGGGCACTCCTACGAGCAGTACTTC
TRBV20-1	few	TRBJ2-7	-	CSARGGEFSYEQYF	TGCAGTGCTAGAGGAGGGGAGTTTTCCTACGAGCAGTACTTC
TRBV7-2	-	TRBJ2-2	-	CASSPLLGLAPGELFF	TGTGCCAGCAGCCCACTACTCGGGCTAGCGCCCGGGGAGCTGTTTTTT
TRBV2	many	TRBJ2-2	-	CASTGRKRTGELFF	TGTGCCAGCACAGGGCGAAAGAGGACCGGGGAGCTGTTTTTT
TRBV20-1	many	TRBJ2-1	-	CSAGTHNNEQFF	TGCAGTGCCGGGACCCATAACAATGAGCAGTTCTTC
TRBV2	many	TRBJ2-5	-	CASSDGQYWDQETQYF	TGTGCCAGCAGTGATGGGCAGTATTGGGACCAAGAGACCCAGTACTTC
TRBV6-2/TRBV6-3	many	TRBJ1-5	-	CASSYPANQPQHF	TGTGCCAGCAGTTATCCGGCCAATCAGCCCCAGCATTTT
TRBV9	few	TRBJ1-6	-	CASSVVRITYSPLHF	TGTGCCAGCAGCGTAGTCCGAATTACTTATTCACCCCTCCACTTT
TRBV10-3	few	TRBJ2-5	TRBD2	CAISVREGEETQYF	TGTGCCATCAGTGTACGGGAGGGGGAGGAGACCCAGTACTTC
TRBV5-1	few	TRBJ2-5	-	CASSFRTAYQETQYF	TGCGCCAGCAGCTTCAGGACAGCGTACCAAGAGACCCAGTACTTC
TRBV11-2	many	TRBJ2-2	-	CASSFGHLNTGELFF	TGTGCCAGCAGCTTTGGACACTTGAACACCGGGGAGCTGTTTTTT
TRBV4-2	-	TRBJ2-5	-	CASSQMRGGPETQYF	TGTGCCAGCAGCCAGATGCGCGGGGGCCCCGAGACCCAGTACTTC
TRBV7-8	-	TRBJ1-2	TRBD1	CASSPSPGQFYGYTF	TGTGCCAGCAGCCCTTCACCGGGACAGTTCTATGGCTACACCTTC
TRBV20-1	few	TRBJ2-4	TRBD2	CSAAPRGRGGNIQYF	TGCAGTGCGGCCCCCCGGGGGCGGGGGGGAAACATTCAGTACTTC
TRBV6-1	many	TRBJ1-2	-	CASSLTANYGYTF	TGTGCCAGCAGTTTGACAGCCAACTATGGCTACACCTTC